The 9 T cell receptor beta chains below were found in one sample sequenced in a study of OX40 agonist ivuxolimab in advanced cancers. TCRdb's copy holds only in-frame clones and misses some; the assay was immunoSEQ multiplex PCR. The repertoire holds about 42,000 clones, with more than 80% as singletons. This sample comprised CD4+ or CD8+ T cells sorted from blood, obtained in a trial of the OX40 agonist ivuxolimab. These receptors all stem from an adult with an advanced solid tumor such as melanoma, head and neck, liver or kidney cancer.

A single count supports this clone. This rearrangement joins TRBV28 to TRBJ1-2; no clear D gene. V lost 4 bases and J 1 base, leaving 7 bases between the germline ends. The germline CDR1 and CDR2 sequences are MDHEN and SYDVKM. The CDR3 has 13 amino acids. CDR3 sequence (DNA): TGTGCCAGCAGTTACAGTAATAACTATGGCTACACCTTC. This codes for CASSYSNNYGYTF.

This clone was counted between two and nine times. This chain connects TRBV10-3 to TRBJ1-6, with 7 bases lining up with TRBD1. Germline V gene lookup returns CDR1 ENHRY and CDR2 SYGVKD. After removal of 0 bases from V and 6 bases from J, the junction contained 2 bases not matched to a gene. The length of the CDR3 is 15 residues. The CDR3 coding sequence is TGTGCCATCAGTGAGTCGAACAGGGGTAATTCACCCCTCCACTTT. Protein: CAISESNRGNSPLHF.

This rearrangement joins TRBV7-2 to TRBJ1-5, with 8 bases fitting TRBD1. The CDR3 sequence is 14 residues long. Losses at the gene ends were 5 bases for V and 5 bases for J; bases not matched to a gene: 5. The germline V gene has CDR1 SGHTA and CDR2 FQGNSA. The CDR3 DNA sequence: TGTGCCAGCAGCCCAGGACAGGGTCATCAGCCCCAGCATTTT. Encoded protein: CASSPGQGHQPQHF. The full variable domain, its missing parts supplied by reference TRBV7-2 and TRBJ1-5, is GAGVSQSPSNKVTEKGKDVELRCDPISGHTALYWYRQSLGQGLEFLIYFQGNSAPDKSGLPSDRFSAERTGGSVSTLTIQRTQQEDSAVYLCASSPGQGHQPQHFGDGTRLSIL.

In regard to this clone: The junction departs from germline at one end; a sequencing error may be responsible. The J gene is TRBJ2-1, the V gene TRBV7-7, with 12 bases aligning to TRBD1. Per the germline V gene, CDR1 is SSHAT and CDR2 is FNYEAQ (reference sequence). This CDR3 comprises 14 residues. The CDR3 loop reads CASSSGQGANEQFF. CDR3 DNA sequence: TGTGCTAGCAGCTCGGGACAGGGGGCCAATGAGCAGTTCTTC.

This rearrangement joins TRBV19 to TRBJ1-2, with 7 bases fitting TRBD1. This CDR3 has 14 residues. With 4 bases clipped from V and 2 bases from J, the junction kept 4 bases outside the gene matches. Germline V gives CDR1 LNHDA, CDR2 SQIVND (reference sequence). The CDR3 DNA reads as TGTGCCAGTAGTACAGCCAGGGGGAACTATGGCTACACCTTC. Its translation: CASSTARGNYGYTF.

The chain has TRBV7-6 and TRBJ2-5; 11 nucleotides line up with TRBD2. The germline CDR1 and CDR2 sequences are SGHVS and FNYEAQ. Trimming removed 5 bases from V and 0 bases from J; junction bases left unmatched: 8. The CDR3 length is 17 residues. CDR3 loop: CASSAGTSGGYQETQYF. CDR3 nucleotides: TGTGCCAGCAGCGCCGGAACTAGCGGGGGCTACCAAGAGACCCAGTACTTC.

The J gene is TRBJ1-1, the V gene TRBV7-9; a possible D gene is TRBD1 (6 bases). V dropped 0 bases and J dropped 8 bases, with 16 bases sitting between them. Germline CDR1 reads SEHNR; CDR2 reads FQNEAQ (reference sequence). The length of the CDR3 is 15 residues. This CDR3 reads CASSLAVGGREEAFF. CDR3 DNA sequence: TGTGCCAGCAGCTTAGCGGTGGGGGGCCGGGAGGAAGCTTTCTTT.

The rearrangement joins TRBV5-4 to TRBJ2-7, with D maybe TRBD1 (5 bases). CDR1 and CDR2 (germline): SGHNT, YYREEE (reference sequence). The CDR3 length is 15 residues. Trimming cost V 0 bases and J 3 bases, with 13 bases left between them. For the CDR3, the DNA is TGTGCCAGCAGCTTGGGGGGCGCAGGGAACTACGAGCAGTACTTC. Amino acids: CASSLGGAGNYEQYF.

This chain joins TRBV11-3 and TRBJ2-7; perhaps TRBD2 as D (5 bases). V was shortened by 2 bases and J by 2 bases, with 13 bases between the two germline ends. Germline loops: CDR1 SGHNT, CDR2 YENEEA. This CDR3 region has 15 residues. In DNA, the CDR3 is TGTGCCAGCAGCTTAAATCTCCTCGGGGCCTACGAGCAGTACTTC. It codes for CASSLNLLGAYEQYF. Drawing the rest from reference TRBV11-3 and TRBJ2-7, the complete variable domain is EAGVVQSPRYKIIEKKQPVAFWCNPISGHNTLYWYLQNLGQGPELLIRYENEEAVDDSQLPKDRFSAERLKGVDSTLKIQPAELGDSAVYLCASSLNLLGAYEQYFGPGTRLTVT.